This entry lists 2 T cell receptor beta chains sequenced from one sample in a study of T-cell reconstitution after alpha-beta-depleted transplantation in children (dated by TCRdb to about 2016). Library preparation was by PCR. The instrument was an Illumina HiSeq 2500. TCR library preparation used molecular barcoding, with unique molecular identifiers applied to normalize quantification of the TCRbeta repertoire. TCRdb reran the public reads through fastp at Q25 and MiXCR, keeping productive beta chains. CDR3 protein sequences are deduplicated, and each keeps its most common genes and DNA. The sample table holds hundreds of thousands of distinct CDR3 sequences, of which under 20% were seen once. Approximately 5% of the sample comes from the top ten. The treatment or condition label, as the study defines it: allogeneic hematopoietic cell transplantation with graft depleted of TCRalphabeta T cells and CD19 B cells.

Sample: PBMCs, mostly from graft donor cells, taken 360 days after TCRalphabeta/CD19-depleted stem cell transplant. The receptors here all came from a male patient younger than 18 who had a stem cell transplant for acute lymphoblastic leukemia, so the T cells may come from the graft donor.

The CDR3 region is CASSFPIPRGEAKNIQYF. The CDR3 DNA follows: TGCGCCAGCAGCTTTCCGATCCCCAGGGGGGAGGCCAAAAACATTCAGTACTTC. The chain is built from TRBV4-1 and TRBJ2-4; D may be TRBD1 (7 bases). V gave up 5 bases and J gave up 1 base, with 21 bases separating them. CDR3 size: 18 residues. CDR1 is MGHRA and CDR2 is YSYEKL in the germline V gene.

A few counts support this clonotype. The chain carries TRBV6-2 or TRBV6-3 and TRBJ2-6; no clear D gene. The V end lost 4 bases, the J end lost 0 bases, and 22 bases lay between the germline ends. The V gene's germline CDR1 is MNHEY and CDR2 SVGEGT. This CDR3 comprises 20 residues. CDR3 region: CASSSFLAFETFSGANVLTF. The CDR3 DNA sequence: TGTGCCAGCAGTTCCTTTTTGGCCTTCGAAACCTTCTCTGGGGCCAACGTCCTGACTTTC.